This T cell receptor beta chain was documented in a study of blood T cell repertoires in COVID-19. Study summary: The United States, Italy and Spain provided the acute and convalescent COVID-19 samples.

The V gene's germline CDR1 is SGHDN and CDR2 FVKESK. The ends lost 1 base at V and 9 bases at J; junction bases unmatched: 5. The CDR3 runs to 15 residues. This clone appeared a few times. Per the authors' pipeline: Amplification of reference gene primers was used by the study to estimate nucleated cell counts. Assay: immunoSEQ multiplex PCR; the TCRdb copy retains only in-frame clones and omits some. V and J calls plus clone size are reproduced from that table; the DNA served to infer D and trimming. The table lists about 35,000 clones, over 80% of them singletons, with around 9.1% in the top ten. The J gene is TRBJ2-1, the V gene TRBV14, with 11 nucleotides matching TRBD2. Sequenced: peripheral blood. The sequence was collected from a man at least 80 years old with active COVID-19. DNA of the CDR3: TGTGCCAGCAGCCAAGTGTCTAGCGGGAGGTCTGAGCAGTTCTTC. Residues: CASSQVSSGRSEQFF. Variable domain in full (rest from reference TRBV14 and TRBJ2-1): EAGVTQFPSHSVIEKGQTVTLRCDPISGHDNLYWYRRVMGKEIKFLLHFVKESKQDESGMPNNRFLAERTGGTYSTLKVQPAELEDSGVYFCASSQVSSGRSEQFFGPGTRLTVL.